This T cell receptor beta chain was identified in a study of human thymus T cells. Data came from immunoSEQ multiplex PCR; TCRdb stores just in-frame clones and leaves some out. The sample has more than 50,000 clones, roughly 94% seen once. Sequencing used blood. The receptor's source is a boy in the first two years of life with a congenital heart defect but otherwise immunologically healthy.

Here the CDR3 reads CASSLDPRGELFF. CDR3 in DNA: TGCGCCAGCAGCTTGGACCCCCGCGGGGAGCTGTTTTTT. This sequence joins TRBV5-1 and TRBJ2-2; D ambiguous. Germline-derived CDR1 and CDR2 are SGHRS and YFSETQ. The V end lost 0 bases, the J end lost 7 bases, and 7 bases lay between the germline ends. This CDR3 has 13 residues.